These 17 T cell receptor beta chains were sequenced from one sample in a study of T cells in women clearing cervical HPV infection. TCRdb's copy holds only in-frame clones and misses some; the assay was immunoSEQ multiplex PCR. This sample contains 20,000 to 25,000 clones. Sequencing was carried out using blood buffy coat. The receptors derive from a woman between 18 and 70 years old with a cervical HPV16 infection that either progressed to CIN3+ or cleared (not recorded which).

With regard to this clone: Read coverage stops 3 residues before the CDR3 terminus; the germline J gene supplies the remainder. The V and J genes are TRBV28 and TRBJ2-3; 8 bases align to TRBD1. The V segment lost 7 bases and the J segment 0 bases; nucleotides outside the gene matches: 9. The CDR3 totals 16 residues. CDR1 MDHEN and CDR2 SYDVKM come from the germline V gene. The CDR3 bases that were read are TGTGCCAGCACCCCCTACAGGGGGACTAGCACAGATACG. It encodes CASTPYRGTSTDT. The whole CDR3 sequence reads CASTPYRGTSTDTQYF. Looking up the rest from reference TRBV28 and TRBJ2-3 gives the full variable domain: DVKVTQSSRYLVKRTGEKVFLECVQDMDHENMFWYRQDPGLGLRLIYFSYDVKMKEKGDIPEGYSVSREKKERFSLILESASTNQTSMYLCASTPYRGTSTDTQYFGPGTRLTVL.

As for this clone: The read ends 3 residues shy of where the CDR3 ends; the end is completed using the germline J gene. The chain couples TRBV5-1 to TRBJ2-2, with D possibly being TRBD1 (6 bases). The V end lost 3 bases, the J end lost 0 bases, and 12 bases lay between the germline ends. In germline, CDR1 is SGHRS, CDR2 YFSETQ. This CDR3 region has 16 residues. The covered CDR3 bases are TGCGCCAGCAGCTCCGTACCAGGGGCGAACACCGGGGAG. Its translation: CASSSVPGANTGE. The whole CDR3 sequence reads CASSSVPGANTGELFF.

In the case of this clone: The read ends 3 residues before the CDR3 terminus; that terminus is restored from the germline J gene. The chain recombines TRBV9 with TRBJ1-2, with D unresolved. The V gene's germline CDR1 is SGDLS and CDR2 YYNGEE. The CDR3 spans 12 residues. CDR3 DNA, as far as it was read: TGTGCCAGCAGCGTAACGGTGAGCAGC. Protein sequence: CASSVTVSS. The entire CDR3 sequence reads CASSVTVSSYTF.

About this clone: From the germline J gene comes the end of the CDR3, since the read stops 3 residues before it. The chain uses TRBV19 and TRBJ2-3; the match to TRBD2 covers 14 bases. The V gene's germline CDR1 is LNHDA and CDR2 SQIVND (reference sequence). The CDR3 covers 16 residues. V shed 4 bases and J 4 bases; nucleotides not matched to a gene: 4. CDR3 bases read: TGTGCCAGTAGTAAGGGACTAGCGGGAGCGGCAGATACG. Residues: CASSKGLAGAADT. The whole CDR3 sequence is CASSKGLAGAADTQYF.

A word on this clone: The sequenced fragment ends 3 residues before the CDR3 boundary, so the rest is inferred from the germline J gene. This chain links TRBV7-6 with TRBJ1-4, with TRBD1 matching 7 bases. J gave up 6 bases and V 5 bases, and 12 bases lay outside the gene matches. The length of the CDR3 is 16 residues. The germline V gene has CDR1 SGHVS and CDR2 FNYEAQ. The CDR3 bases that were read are TGTGCCAGCAGCGCCTTTCGAAAAGGGACAGATGAAAAA. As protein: CASSAFRKGTDEK. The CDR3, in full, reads CASSAFRKGTDEKLFF.

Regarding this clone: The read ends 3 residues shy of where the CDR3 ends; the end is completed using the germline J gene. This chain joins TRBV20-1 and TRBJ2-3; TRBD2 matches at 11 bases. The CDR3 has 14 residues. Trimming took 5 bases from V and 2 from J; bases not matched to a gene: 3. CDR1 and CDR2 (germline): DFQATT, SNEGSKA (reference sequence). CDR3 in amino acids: CSAFSGRATDTQYF. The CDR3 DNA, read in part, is TGCAGTGCTTTTAGCGGGAGGGCCACAGATACG.

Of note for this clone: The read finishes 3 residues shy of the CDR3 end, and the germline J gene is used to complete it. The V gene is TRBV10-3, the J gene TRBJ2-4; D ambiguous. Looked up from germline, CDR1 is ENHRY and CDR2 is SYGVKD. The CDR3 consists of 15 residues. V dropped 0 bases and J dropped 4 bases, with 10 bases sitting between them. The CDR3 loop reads CAISESAQQKNIQYF. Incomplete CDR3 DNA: TGTGCCATCAGTGAGTCTGCCCAACAAAAAAACATT.

The DNA read from the CDR3 is TGTGCCAGCAGCTTAGTAGCGGGAGGTCGAGAGACC. Translating gives CASSLVAGGRET. The full-length CDR3 reads as CASSLVAGGRETQYF. The genes are TRBV7-2 and TRBJ2-5; 10 nucleotides align to TRBD2. The CDR3 extends 3 residues past the end of the read, so its final part is completed from the germline J gene. This CDR3 spans 15 amino acids. Trimming removed 1 base from V and 4 bases from J; junction bases left unmatched: 3. Per the germline V gene, CDR1 is SGHTA and CDR2 is FQGNSA. Supplemented by reference TRBV7-2 and TRBJ2-5, the full variable domain reads GAGVSQSPSNKVTEKGKDVELRCDPISGHTALYWYRQSLGQGLEFLIYFQGNSAPDKSGLPSDRFSAERTGGSVSTLTIQRTQQEDSAVYLCASSLVAGGRETQYFGPGTRLLVL.

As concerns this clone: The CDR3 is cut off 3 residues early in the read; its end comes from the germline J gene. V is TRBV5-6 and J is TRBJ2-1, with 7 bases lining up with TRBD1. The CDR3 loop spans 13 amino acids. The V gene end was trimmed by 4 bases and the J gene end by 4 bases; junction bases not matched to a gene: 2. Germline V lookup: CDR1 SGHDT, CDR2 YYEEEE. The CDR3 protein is CASSGTVYNEQFF. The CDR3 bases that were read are TGTGCCAGCAGCGGGACAGTTTACAATGAG.

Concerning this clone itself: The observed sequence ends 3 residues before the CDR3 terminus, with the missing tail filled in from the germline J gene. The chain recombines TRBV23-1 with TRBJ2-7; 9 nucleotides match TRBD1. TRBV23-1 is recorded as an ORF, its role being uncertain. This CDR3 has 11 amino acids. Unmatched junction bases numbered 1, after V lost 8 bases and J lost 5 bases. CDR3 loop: CASRQGDEQYF. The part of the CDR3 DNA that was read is TGCGCCAGCCGACAGGGGGACGAG.

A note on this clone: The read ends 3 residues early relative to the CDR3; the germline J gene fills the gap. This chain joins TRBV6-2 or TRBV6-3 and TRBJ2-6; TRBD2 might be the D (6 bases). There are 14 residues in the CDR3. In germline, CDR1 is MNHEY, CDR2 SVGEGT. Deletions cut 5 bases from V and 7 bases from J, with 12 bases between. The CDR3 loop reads CASSIAGTANVLTF. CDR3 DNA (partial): TGTGCCAGCAGTATCGCTGGGACTGCCAACGTC.

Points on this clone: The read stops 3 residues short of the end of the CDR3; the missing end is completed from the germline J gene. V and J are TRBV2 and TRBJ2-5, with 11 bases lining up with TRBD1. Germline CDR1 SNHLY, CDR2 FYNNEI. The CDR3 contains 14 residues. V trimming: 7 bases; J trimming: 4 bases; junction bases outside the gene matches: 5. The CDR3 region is CASIMGQGVETQYF. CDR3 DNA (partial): TGTGCCAGCATTATGGGACAGGGGGTAGAGACC.

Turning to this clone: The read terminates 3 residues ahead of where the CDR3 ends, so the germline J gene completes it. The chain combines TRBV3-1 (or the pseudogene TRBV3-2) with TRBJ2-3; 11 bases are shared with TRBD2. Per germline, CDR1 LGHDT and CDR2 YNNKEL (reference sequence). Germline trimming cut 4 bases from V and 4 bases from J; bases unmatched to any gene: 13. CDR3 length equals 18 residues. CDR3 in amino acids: CASSLKGLAGGGADTQYF. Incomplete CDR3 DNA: TGTGCCAGCAGCCTAAAGGGTCTAGCGGGAGGCGGCGCAGATACG.

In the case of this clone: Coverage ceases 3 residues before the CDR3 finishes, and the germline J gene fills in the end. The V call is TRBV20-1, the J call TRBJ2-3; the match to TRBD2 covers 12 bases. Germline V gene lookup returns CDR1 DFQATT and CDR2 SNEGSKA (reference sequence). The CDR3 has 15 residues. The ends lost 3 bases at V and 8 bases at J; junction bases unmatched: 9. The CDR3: CSASGLAGLEATQYF. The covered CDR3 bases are TGCAGTGCTAGCGGACTAGCGGGATTGGAGGCTACG.

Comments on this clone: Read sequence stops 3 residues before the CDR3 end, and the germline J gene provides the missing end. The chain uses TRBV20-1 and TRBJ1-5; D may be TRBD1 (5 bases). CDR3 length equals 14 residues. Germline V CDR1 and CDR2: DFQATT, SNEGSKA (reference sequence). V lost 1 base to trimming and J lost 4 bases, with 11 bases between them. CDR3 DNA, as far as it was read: TGCAGTGCTAGAGTGGCAGGGTCGAATCAGCCC. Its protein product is CSARVAGSNQP. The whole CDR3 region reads CSARVAGSNQPQHF.

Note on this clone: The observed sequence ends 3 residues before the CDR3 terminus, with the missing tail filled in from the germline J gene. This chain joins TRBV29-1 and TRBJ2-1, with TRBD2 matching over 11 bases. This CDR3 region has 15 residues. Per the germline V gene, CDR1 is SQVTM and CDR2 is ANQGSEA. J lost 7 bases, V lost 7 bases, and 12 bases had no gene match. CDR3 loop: CSGGLAALQGNEQFF. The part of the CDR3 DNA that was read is TGCAGCGGGGGACTAGCGGCTTTACAAGGGAATGAG.

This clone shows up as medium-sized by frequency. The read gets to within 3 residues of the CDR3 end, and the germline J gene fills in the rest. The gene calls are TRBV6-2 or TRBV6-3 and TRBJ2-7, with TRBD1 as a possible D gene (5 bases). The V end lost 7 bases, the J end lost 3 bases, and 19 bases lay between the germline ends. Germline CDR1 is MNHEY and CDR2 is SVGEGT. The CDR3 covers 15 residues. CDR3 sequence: CASNVQGGVNYEQYF. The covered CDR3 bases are TGTGCCAGCAACGTCCAGGGTGGGGTTAACTACGAG.